The rows below give T cell receptor beta chains drawn from one sample of a study of T cell responses to AZD1222 COVID-19 vaccine. Data came from immunoSEQ multiplex PCR; TCRdb stores just in-frame clones and leaves some out. The table has about 150,000 clones, about 88% seen once. The sample was peripheral blood, taken on day 0 of AZD1222 vaccination. The receptors come from an adult in good health. The CDR3 runs from the conserved cysteine through the conserved F or W. D genes are given only for firm matches. Only some rows state a clone size, as once, few, many or a class for expanded clones.

D gene	clone size	V gene	J gene	CDR3 DNA	CDR3 protein
.	.	TRBV7-2	TRBJ1-5	TGTGCCAGCAGCTTATTAGGAGTTAGCAATCAGCCCCAGCATTTT	CASSLLGVSNQPQHF
.	.	TRBV5-6	TRBJ1-3	TGTGCCAGCAGTTTCGGCCCCTCTGGAAACACCATATATTTT	CASSFGPSGNTIYF
TRBD1	.	TRBV10-3	TRBJ2-7	TGTGCCATCGCGACCGGGACAGGGGCCTACGAGCAGTACTTC	CAIATGTGAYEQYF
TRBD1	.	TRBV7-6	TRBJ1-5	TGTGCCAGCAGCTTAACGGGACAGGGAGATCAGCCCCAGCATTTT	CASSLTGQGDQPQHF
TRBD1	.	TRBV9	TRBJ2-5	TGTGCCAGCTCCCGGGGGACAGGGGTTGGGACCCAGTACTTC	CASSRGTGVGTQYF
TRBD2	once	TRBV11-2	TRBJ2-5	TGTGCCAGCAGCTTAGGGGCGACTAGCGGGACCCAAGAGACCCAGTACTTC	CASSLGATSGTQETQYF
TRBD2	.	TRBV28	TRBJ2-3	TGTGCCAGCAGGTCCGGGGGGAGCACAGATACGCAGTATTTT	CASRSGGSTDTQYF
.	.	TRBV27	TRBJ1-5	TGTGCCAGCAGTTTATCACGGGGAATGGGGAATCAGCCCCAGCATTTT	CASSLSRGMGNQPQHF
.	.	TRBV5-1	TRBJ1-1	TGCGCCAGCAGCTTGGAGCCGGGAATGAACACTGAAGCTTTCTTT	CASSLEPGMNTEAFF
TRBD1	.	TRBV5-1	TRBJ1-5	TGCGCCAGCAGCTTCGGACAGGGAGAAAATCAGCCCCAGCATTTT	CASSFGQGENQPQHF
.	.	TRBV6-5	TRBJ2-2	TGTGCCAGCAGTTACGACAGCCCCACCGGGGAGCTGTTTTTT	CASSYDSPTGELFF
TRBD1	.	TRBV25-1	TRBJ2-7	TGTGCCAGCAGTGAATCCTCAAACCGGGACAGGGTAAGCTACGAGCAGTACTTC	CASSESSNRDRVSYEQYF
TRBD1	.	TRBV30	TRBJ1-1	TGTGCCTGGAACGAAGGGCCAGGGGGCGCGGGGAACACTGAAGCTTTCTTT	CAWNEGPGGAGNTEAFF
.	.	TRBV7-8	TRBJ2-1	TGTGCCAGCAGTTCCCACTACAATGAGCAGTTCTTC	CASSSHYNEQFF
.	.	TRBV6-2/TRBV6-3	TRBJ1-6	TGTGCCAGCAGCAACACTCAACTCAAAGGGTCACCCCTCCACTTT	CASSNTQLKGSPLHF
TRBD1	.	TRBV10-2	TRBJ1-4	TGCGCCAGCAGTCCCACCTCGGGACAGGGGGGAGAAAAACTGTTTTTT	CASSPTSGQGGEKLFF
.	.	TRBV6-6	TRBJ1-6	TGTGCCACCACACAGGGTAGTGAGACCTATAATTCACCCCTCCACTTT	CATTQGSETYNSPLHF
TRBD1	.	TRBV3-1/TRBV3-2	TRBJ1-2	TGTGCCAGCAGCCAAATGCCGGTCGGACAGGCCGGCGGCTACACCTTC	CASSQMPVGQAGGYTF
.	.	TRBV19	TRBJ1-6	TGTGCCAGTAGAATCGAGGGGGATTCACCCCTCCACTTT	CASRIEGDSPLHF
TRBD1	.	TRBV30	TRBJ2-7	TGTGCCTGGAGTGTAGGGACAGGGACATACGAGCAGTACTTC	CAWSVGTGTYEQYF
.	.	TRBV5-1	TRBJ1-2	TGCGCCAGCAGCTTGGGGTGGGACTATGGCTACACCTTC	CASSLGWDYGYTF
TRBD1	.	TRBV5-1	TRBJ1-4	TGCGCCAGCAGCTTGCTGGGACAGGAAAAGGAAAAACTGTTTTTT	CASSLLGQEKEKLFF
TRBD1	once	TRBV13	TRBJ1-1	TGTGCCAGCAGCCGCGACAGGGATGGGACTGAAGCTTTCTTT	CASSRDRDGTEAFF
.	.	TRBV5-5	TRBJ1-1	TGTGCCAGCAGCTTGGTTCGGGCCACTGAAGCTTTCTTT	CASSLVRATEAFF
TRBD1	.	TRBV28	TRBJ2-2	TGTGCCAGCAGTTTCGACGGGACAGCGAACACCGGGGAGCTGTTTTTT	CASSFDGTANTGELFF
TRBD2	.	TRBV18	TRBJ2-6	TGTGCCAGCTCACCACAGAAACTAGCGTATGGGGCCAACGTCCTGACTTTC	CASSPQKLAYGANVLTF
.	few	TRBV10-2	TRBJ1-2	TGCGCCAGCAGTGAGTCCGGGACACTCTATGGCTACACCTTC	CASSESGTLYGYTF
.	once	TRBV12-5	TRBJ2-2	TGTGCTAGTGGTTTGGTGACAGAGGAGCTGTTTTTT	CASGLVTEELFF
TRBD2	.	TRBV7-7	TRBJ2-3	TGTGCTAGCAGCCTAGTAGCGGGAGGTGCGGCAGATACGCAGTATTTT	CASSLVAGGAADTQYF
.	.	TRBV5-1	TRBJ2-3	TGCGCCAGCAGCTTCGGACGGGAATACACAGATACGCAGTATTTT	CASSFGREYTDTQYF
.	once	TRBV19	TRBJ2-7	TGTGCCAGCAGTAAGCCCGGGTCAGTAGAATCGGACAACTACGAGCAGTACTTC	CASSKPGSVESDNYEQYF